This T cell receptor (beta chain) was identified during a study of identical twins. General study points: Zero-insertion results could be subject to partial confounding by invariant MAIT and iNKT cells. Twins' surplus sharing was weaker for beta out-of-frame sequences. Cord blood's abundant beta clonotypes had fewer insertions, unlike memory repertoires.

Germline values: CDR1 SGHNT, CDR2 YENEEA. V lost 4 bases, J lost 8 bases, and 15 bases lay in between. The CDR3 totals 14 residues. This clonotype was seen more than once but under ten times. Antigen unknown. TCRdb analysed the 5' RACE reads with MiXCR anew, one entry per CDR3 protein. The repertoire holds around 490,000 distinct CDR3 sequences, with 20% to 25% as singletons. A further study also used this sample, focusing on yellow fever vaccine responses in identical twins.

The gene calls are TRBV11-3 and TRBJ2-1; D assignment may be TRBD1 or TRBD2 (5 bases each). The source of this sequence is a woman under 30 in good health. Sequencing was done on a sample of CD4+ T cells sorted from blood. The CDR3 reads CASSWDPFSDEQFF. The CDR3 nucleotides are TGTGCCAGCAGCTGGGACCCTTTTAGTGATGAGCAGTTCTTC.